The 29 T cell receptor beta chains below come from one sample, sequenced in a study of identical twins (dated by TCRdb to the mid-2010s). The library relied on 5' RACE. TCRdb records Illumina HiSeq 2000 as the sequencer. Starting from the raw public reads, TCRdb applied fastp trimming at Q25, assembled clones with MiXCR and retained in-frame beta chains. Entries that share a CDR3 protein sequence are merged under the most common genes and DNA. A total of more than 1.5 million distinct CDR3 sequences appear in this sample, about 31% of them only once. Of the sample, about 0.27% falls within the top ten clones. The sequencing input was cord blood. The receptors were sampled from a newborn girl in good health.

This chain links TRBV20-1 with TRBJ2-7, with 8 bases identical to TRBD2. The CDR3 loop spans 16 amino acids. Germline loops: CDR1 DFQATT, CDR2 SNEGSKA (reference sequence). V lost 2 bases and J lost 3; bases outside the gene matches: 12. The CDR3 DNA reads TGCAGTGCTAGAAAAGGGGGTAGCGGGATCTACTACGAGCAGTACTTC. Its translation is CSARKGGSGIYYEQYF.

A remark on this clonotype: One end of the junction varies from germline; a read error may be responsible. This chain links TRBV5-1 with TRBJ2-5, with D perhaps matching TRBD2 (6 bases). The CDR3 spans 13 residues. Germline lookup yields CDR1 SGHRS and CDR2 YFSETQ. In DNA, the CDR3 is TGTGCCAGCTCGACTAGTCCCCAAGAGACCCAGTACTTC. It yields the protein CASSTSPQETQYF.

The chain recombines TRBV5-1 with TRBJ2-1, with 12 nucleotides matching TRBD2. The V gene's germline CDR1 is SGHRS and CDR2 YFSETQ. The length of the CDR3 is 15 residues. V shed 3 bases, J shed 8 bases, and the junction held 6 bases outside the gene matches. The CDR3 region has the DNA TGCGCCAGCAGCTCGGGGACTAGCGGGTTGGATGAGCAGTTCTTC. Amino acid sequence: CASSSGTSGLDEQFF.

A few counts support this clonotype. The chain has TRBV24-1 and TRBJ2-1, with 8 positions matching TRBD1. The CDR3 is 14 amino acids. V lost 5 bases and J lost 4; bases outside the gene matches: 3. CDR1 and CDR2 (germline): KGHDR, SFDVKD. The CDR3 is CATSGRTGYNEQFF. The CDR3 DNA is TGTGCCACCAGTGGGAGGACAGGGTACAATGAGCAGTTCTTC.

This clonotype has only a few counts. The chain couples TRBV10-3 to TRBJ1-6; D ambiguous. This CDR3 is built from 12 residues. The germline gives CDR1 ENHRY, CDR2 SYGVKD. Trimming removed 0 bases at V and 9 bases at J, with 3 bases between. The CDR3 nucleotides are TGTGCCATCAGTGAGTCGACTTCACCCCTCCACTTT. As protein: CAISESTSPLHF.

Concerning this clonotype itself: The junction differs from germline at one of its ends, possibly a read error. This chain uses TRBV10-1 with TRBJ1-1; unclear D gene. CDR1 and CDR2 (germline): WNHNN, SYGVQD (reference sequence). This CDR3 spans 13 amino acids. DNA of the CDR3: TGCGTCAGCAGTGAGGGAAGCAGGACTGAAGCTTTCTTT. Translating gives CVSSEGSRTEAFF.

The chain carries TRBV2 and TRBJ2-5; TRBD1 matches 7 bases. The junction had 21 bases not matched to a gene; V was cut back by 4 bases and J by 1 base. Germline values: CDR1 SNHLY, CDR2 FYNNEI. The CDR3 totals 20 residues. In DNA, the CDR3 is TGTGCCAGCAGTGGGCCCCCCTCCGGACCACGGGACAGCTTCCAAGAGACCCAGTACTTC. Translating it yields CASSGPPSGPRDSFQETQYF.

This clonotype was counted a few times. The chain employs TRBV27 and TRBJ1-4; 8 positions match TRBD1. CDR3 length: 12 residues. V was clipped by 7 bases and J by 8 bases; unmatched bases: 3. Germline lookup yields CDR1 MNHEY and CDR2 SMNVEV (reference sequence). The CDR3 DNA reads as TGTGCCAGCACCGGGACAGGCGAAAAACTGTTTTTT. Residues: CASTGTGEKLFF.

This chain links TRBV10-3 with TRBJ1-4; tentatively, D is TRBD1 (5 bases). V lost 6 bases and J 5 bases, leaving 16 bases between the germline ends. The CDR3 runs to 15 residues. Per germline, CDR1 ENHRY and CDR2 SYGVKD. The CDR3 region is CAIRAGAGPNEKLFF. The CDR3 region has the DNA TGTGCCATCAGGGCCGGGGCGGGGCCAAATGAAAAACTGTTTTTT.

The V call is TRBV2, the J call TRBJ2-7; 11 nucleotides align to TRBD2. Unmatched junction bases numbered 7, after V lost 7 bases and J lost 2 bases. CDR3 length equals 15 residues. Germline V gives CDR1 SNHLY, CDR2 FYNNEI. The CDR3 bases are TGTGCCAGCATTGTGCCTAGCGGGGGGACCTACGAGCAGTACTTC. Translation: CASIVPSGGTYEQYF.

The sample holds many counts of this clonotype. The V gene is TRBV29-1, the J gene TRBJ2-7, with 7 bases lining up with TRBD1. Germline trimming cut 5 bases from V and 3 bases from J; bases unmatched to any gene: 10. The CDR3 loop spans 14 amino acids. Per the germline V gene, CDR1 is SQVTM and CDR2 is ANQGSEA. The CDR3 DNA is TGCAGCGTTAAAGGGGGCGAAGAAAGCTACGAGCAGTACTTC. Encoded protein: CSVKGGEESYEQYF.

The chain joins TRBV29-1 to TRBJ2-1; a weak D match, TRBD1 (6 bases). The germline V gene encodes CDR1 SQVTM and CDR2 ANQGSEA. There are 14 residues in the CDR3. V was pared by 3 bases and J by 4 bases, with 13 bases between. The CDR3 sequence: CSVDTGLNYNEQFF. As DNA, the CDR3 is TGCAGCGTTGACACAGGGCTCAATTACAATGAGCAGTTCTTC.

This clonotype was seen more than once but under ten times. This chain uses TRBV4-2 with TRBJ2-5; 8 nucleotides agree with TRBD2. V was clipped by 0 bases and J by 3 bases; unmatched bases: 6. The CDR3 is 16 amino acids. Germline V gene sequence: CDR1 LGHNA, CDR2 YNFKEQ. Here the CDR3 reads CASSQEGGRIKETQYF. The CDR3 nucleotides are TGTGCCAGCAGCCAAGAAGGCGGGAGGATAAAAGAGACCCAGTACTTC.

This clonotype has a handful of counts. The CDR3 DNA reads TGTGCCAGCAGTAACTGGGGAGGCACAGATACGCAGTATTTT. Translated: CASSNWGGTDTQYF. The rearrangement links TRBV5-5 to TRBJ2-3, with D possibly TRBD2 on 5 matching bases. Germline values: CDR1 SGHKS, CDR2 YYEKEE (reference sequence). Trimming removed 5 bases at V and 1 base at J, with 11 bases between. There are 14 residues in the CDR3.

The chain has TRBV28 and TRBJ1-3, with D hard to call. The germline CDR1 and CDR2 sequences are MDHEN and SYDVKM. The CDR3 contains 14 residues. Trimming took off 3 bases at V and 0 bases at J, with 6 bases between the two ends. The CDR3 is CASSLPPSGNTIYF. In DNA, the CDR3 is TGTGCCAGCAGTTTGCCTCCCTCTGGAAACACCATATATTTT.

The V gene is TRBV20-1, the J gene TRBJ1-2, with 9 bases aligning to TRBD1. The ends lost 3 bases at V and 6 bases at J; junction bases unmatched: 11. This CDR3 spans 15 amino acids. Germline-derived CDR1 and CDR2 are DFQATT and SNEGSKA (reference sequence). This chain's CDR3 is CSASVGGQGINGYTF. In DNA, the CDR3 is TGCAGTGCTAGTGTGGGGGGACAGGGAATCAATGGCTACACCTTC.

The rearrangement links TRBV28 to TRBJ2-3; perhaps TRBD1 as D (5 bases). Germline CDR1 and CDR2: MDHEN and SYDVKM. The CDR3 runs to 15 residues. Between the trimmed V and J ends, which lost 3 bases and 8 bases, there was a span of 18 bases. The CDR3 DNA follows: TGTGCCAGCAGTTTGGGGCCAACCCCGGGCGGTACGCAGTATTTT. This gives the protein CASSLGPTPGGTQYF.

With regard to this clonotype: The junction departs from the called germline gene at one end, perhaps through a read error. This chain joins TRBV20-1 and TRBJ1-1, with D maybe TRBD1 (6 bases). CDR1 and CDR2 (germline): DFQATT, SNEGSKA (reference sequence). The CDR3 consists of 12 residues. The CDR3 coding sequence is TGCAGGGGGGCTCTTTTGAACACTGGAGCTTTCTTT. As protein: CRGALLNTGAFF.

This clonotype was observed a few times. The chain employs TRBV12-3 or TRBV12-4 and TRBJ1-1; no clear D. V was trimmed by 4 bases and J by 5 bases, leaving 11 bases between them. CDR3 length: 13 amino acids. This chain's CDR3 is CASSSRVRTEAFF. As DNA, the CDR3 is TGTGCCAGCAGTTCGAGGGTGAGAACTGAAGCTTTCTTT.

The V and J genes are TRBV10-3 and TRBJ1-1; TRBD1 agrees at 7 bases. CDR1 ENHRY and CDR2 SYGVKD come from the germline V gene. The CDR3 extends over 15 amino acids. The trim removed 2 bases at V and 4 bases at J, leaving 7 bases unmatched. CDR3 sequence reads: CAISERQGGGTEAFF. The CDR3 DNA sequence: TGTGCCATCAGTGAGCGACAGGGAGGGGGCACTGAAGCTTTCTTT.

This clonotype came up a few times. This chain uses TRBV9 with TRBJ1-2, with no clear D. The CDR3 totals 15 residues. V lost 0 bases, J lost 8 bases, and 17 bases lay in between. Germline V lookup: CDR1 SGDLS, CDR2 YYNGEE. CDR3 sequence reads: CASSVGAVNILGYTF. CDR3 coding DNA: TGTGCCAGCAGCGTAGGGGCAGTCAACATACTCGGCTACACCTTC.

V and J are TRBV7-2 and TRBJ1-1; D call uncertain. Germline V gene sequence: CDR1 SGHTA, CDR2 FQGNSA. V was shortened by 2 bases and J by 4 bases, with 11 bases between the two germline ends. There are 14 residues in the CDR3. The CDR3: CASSLRLGITEAFF. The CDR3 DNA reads TGTGCCAGCAGCTTACGATTGGGGATCACTGAAGCTTTCTTT.

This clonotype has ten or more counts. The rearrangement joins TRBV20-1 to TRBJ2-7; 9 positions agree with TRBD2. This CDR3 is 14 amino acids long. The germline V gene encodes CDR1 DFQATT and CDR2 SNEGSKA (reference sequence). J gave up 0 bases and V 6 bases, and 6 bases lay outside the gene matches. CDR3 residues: CSAGLTSGSYEQYF. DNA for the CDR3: TGCAGTGCCGGGCTGACTAGCGGCTCCTACGAGCAGTACTTC.

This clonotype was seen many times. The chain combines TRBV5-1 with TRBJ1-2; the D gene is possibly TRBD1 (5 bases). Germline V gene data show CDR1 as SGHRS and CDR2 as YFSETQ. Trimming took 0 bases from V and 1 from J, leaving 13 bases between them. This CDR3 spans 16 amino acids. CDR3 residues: CASSLGNRIINYGYTF. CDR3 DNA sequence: TGCGCCAGCAGCTTGGGGAACAGGATCATTAACTATGGCTACACCTTC.

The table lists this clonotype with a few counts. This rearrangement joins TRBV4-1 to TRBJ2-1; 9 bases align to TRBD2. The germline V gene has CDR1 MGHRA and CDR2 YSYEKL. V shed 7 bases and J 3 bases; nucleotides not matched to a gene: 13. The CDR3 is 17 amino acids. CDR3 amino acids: CASTSWMEAGGYNEQFF. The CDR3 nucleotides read TGCGCCAGCACCTCCTGGATGGAAGCGGGGGGCTACAATGAGCAGTTCTTC.

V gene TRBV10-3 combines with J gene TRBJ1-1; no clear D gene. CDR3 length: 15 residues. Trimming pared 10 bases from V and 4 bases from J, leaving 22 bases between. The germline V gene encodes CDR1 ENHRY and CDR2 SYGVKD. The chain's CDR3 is CATGEPRNSGTEAFF. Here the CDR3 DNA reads TGTGCCACGGGAGAACCCAGGAATTCTGGCACTGAAGCTTTCTTT.

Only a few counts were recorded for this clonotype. Written as DNA, the CDR3 is TGCGCCAGCAGTGGGGCTCTAGGATCACCCCTCCACTTT. It codes for CASSGALGSPLHF. This chain uses TRBV10-1 with TRBJ1-6; D not certain. This CDR3 is built from 13 residues. V was clipped by 4 bases and J by 10 bases, with 11 bases between them. Germline CDR1 WNHNN, CDR2 SYGVQD (reference sequence).

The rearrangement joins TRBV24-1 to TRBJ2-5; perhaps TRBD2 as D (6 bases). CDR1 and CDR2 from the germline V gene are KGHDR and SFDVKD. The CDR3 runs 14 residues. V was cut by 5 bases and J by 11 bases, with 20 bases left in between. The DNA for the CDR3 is TGTGCCACCAGTGCCCTTGGAGGGCCGAATGAGCAGTACTTC. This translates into CATSALGGPNEQYF.

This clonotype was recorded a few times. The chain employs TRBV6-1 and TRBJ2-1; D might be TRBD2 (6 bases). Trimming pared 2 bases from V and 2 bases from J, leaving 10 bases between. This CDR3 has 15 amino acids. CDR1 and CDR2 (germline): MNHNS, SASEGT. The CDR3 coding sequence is TGTGCCAGCAGTGAAACCCGGACTACCTACAATGAGCAGTTCTTC. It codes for CASSETRTTYNEQFF.